This TCR beta chain was identified during a study of cytomegalovirus exposure and HLA in healthy donors (dated by TCRdb to the late 2010s). General notes on the study: In an earlier analysis of under 600 of the donors, 276 Gb of sequence data and 100 million or so unique TCR beta sequences from about 179 million T cells were reported. Donor age, sex, ethnicity and CMV serostatus were compiled together with the repertoire data. Roughly 5 DR-DQ haplotypes were handled as single units for association and clustering, since linkage in the cohort was strong. The study aimed to test whether cataloging public T cell receptors could reveal signatures of past pathogen exposure. Every discovery cohort repertoire had been produced on one sequencing platform. In the later analysis, no new phenotypic data were used to find candidate immune exposures; instead, reliance was placed on TCR beta sequences and their occurrence across donors. Of the approximately 370 genotyped donors, more than 75% were placed in the genetic ancestry cluster associated with self-reported Caucasian donors. Across around 400 genotyped donors of the cohort, an average of 235,054 unique TCR beta nucleotide sequences per donor were sequenced, and around 20% of those sequences were non-productive. Roughly 300 gigabases of sequencing data and around 80 million unique TCR sequences made up an early release that covered about 640 HLA-typed donors. In a later analysis, previously published TCR beta repertoires from 666 donors were re-analyzed and high-resolution HLA genotyping was added so that TCR occurrence patterns could be studied. A later genetic analysis took genome-wide SNP genotypes for about 65% of the 666 donors and used that subset as a discovery cohort. An earlier analysis of roughly 580 of the donors used high-throughput TCR beta sequencing to judge whether each TCR beta V gene segment behaved as functional or pseudogenic. In addition to the first cohort of around 670 subjects, a separate validation cohort of 120 different subjects was used. Typing coverage differed by locus: A, B, C, DRB1 and DQB1 were typed in about 620-640 donors, DQA1 in approximately 520, DPA1 in around 600, and DPB1 in 472. To predict cytomegalovirus infection status, the study brought together high-throughput TCR immunosequencing, statistical association of individual TCRs with disease status, and machine learning. Using immunosequencing, the study profiled T cell repertoires from about 620 subjects and related those repertoires to cytomegalovirus serostatus. HLA typing covered class I and class II loci at four-digit resolution. Findings and caveats that apply to the study as a whole: Specific HLA alleles were associated with around 18,000 TCR beta sequences at a false discovery rate of 0.05 in a later analysis. V-gene and J-gene trimming of TCR beta chains was associated with a missense DCLRE1C variant in a later genetic analysis, and the association was replicated in an independent cohort. This cohort had only TCR beta chains sequenced, and the lack of alpha or paired-chain data limited which features could be detected. A later analysis found that TCR association rates varied across HLA loci, with DRB1 alleles showing the most associated TCRs and HLA-C alleles the fewest. The earlier analysis of 450 to 700 of the donors excluded roughly 17 rarely observed V segments, including chromosome 9 orphons, because counts were too low. A later genetic analysis reported fewer N-insertions in productive TCRs among donors in an Asian-associated ancestry cluster than the 666-donor mean. According to a later analysis, most CMV-associated TCR beta chains appeared to be HLA-restricted, and the HLA associations seemed to be driven largely by CMV exposure. In a later analysis, several top co-occurrence clusters were reported to appear linked to parvovirus B19, influenza, CMV and Epstein-Barr virus. Linkage disequilibrium might explain the correlated functional status among segregating V segments, but an unknown experimental factor could not be ruled out. Cytomegalovirus status was reported to be diagnosed by the classifier with high specificity and sensitivity in both the original and validation cohorts. Some IMGT-functional V segments, including TRBV6-2 and TRBV6-3, could not be distinguished by the 87-base-pair reads and were therefore excluded. In a later analysis, HLA-associated TCR beta chains showed more clonal expansion and lower generation probabilities than non-associated chains that were equally common. The only immune exposure information available for the cohort was CMV serostatus. In vitro tests confirmed that a few of the cytomegalovirus-associated TCR beta chains recognize cytomegalovirus antigens. Roughly uniform sequencing depth across donors was assumed in presence/absence analyses, although this assumption may not hold. In an earlier analysis of 450 to 750 of the donors, most TCR beta V segments appeared in productive rearrangements about 87% or about 30% of the time, broadly matching IMGT annotations. While some public TCRs were present in many individuals, most TCR sequences turned up only very rarely across donors. Because some donors lacked HLA typing at each locus, the association tests relied only on the typed subset. A further reported finding was that TCR beta sequences accurately predicted the HLA-A and HLA-B alleles for most subjects in the first cohort. A group of highly shared sequence variants was considered likely to be a technical artifact of the sequencing pipeline. In the study, some 160 TCR beta chains were listed as associated with cytomegalovirus. When HLA alleles, especially DR and DQ, strongly co-occurred, attributing TCR associations to individual alleles was difficult. According to the authors, the approach could potentially be generalized to other disease states and immunological phenotypes.

Details on this clone: The antigen it binds to is not known. No quality values exist for individual bases; no much larger clone is one base distant.

V loses 8 bases at its end and J loses 8 bases; junction bases beyond the gene matches: 10. From the cysteine up to the phenylalanine, the CDR3 has a length of 13 residues. Here the CDR3 DNA is all that survives: 39 bases in frame from base 1. CDR1 and CDR2 are read off the germline V gene as LGHNT and FRNRAP. The method behind the library was the immunoSEQ multiplex PCR assay. The multiplex PCR relied on a mix of 60 forward primers for TCR Vbeta segments and 13 reverse primers for TCR Jbeta segments. The CDR3 region of rearranged TCR beta genes was amplified from genomic DNA with a multiplex PCR assay. The amplified TCR beta libraries were sequenced on the Illumina HiSeq System as 87-base-pair reads. The published analysis was carried out like this. Across the 500 to 750 repertoires, a later analysis counted roughly 77 million unique TCR beta chains, some 11 million of which were shared by at least two donors. Raw reads were error-corrected and collapsed into unique sequences by a nearest-neighbor algorithm in which closely related sequences were merged to remove PCR and sequencing errors. Alignment of CDR3 sequences to IMGT reference sequences was used to assign V, D and J gene segments. For a sequence to be retained, a match of at least six nucleotides to both a V gene segment and a J gene segment was required. A rearrangement counted as productive if the CDR3 had no stop codons and remained in frame with V and J, and every other rearrangement counted as non-productive. Following IMGT convention, CDR3 was defined as the stretch from the second conserved V-encoded cysteine up to the conserved J-encoded phenylalanine. Sequences without an unambiguous match to a single V gene segment were excluded from the earlier analysis of several hundred of the donors. An earlier analysis of 587 of the donors classified V segments as functional when productive rearrangements were above 56.7% and as segregating when the standard deviation between donors was above 5%. A statistical classification framework was built to diagnose cytomegalovirus status from the catalog of TCR beta chain sequences. In a later analysis, TCR nucleotide sequences were compared against IMGT/GENE-DB human TR gene sequences so that V and J genes could be assigned. A later analysis assigned CDR3 sequences and most-parsimonious VDJ recombination scenarios with the TCRdist pipeline. In a later analysis, each TCR beta chain was defined by its CDR3 amino acid sequence together with its V-gene family, and reads lacking a unique V-gene family were excluded. In a later analysis, approximately 640 highly shared, low-generation-probability nucleotide sequences were removed to address suspected cross-contamination and a sequencing artifact. In a later analysis, a clonal expansion index was calculated for each public chain from normalized within-repertoire ranks of inferred template counts. A later analysis computed generation probabilities with a VDJ recombination model fitted to out-of-frame rearrangements, and checked the results against IGoR. Hypergeometric tests were used in a later analysis to score TCR-TCR, TCR-HLA and TCR-CMV co-occurrence, with a repertoire-size bias correction applied to the TCR pairs. To estimate false discovery rates, a later analysis permuted the HLA or CMV assignments 20 times. In a later analysis, co-occurring TCRs were grouped with DBSCAN, and TCRdist sequence similarity was added when clustering was performed within HLA-allele-positive subsets. Co-occurrence clustering excluded repertoires with fewer than 30,000 or more than 120,000 public chains, plus five with anomalous nucleotide sharing. Imported from immuneACCESS, the table was reduced by TCRdb to in-frame sequences with V and J called. These copies leave out some clones; in studies compared against another copy, an unresolved V gene accounts for under half, and the cause of the remainder is not known. That table furnishes V, J and clone size, whereas the DNA furnished D and trimming. The sample data list around 140,000 clones, and under 85% of these were observed just once. Of the sample, under 5% is held by the ten largest clones.

In total, roughly 710 healthy bone marrow donors made up the cohort. All cohort members were sampled while nominally healthy, although unrecorded immune exposures were likely present. The donor was CMV seropositive and was included in the group of 270 or so seropositive cohort members. A peripheral blood sample was collected from each donor, and TCR beta sequencing was performed on peripheral blood mononuclear cells. Genomic DNA was extracted from the blood cell samples with the Qiagen DNeasy Blood Extraction Kit. The TCR sequence derives from a male donor in good health and CMV-seropositive. What was sequenced was PBMCs. The receptor chain draws on TRBV12-5 and TRBJ1-2; 8 middle bases align to TRBD1. The sequenced DNA: TGTGCTAGTTCCGGGACAGGCCATCGAGGCTACACCTTC. Translation gives CASSGTGHRGYTF.